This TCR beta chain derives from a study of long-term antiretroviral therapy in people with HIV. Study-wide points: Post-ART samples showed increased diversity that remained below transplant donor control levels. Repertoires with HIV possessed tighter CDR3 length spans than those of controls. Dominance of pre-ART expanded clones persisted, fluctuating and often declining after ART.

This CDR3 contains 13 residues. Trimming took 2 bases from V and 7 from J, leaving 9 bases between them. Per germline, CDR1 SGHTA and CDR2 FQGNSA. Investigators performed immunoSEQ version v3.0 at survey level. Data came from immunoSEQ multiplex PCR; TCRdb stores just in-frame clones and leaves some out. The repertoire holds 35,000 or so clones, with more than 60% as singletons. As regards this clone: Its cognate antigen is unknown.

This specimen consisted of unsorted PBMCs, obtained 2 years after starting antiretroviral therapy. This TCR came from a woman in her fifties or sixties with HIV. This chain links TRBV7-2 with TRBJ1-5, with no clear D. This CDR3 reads CASSLIVGQPQHF. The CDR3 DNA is TGTGCCAGCAGCTTAATTGTAGGGCAGCCCCAGCATTTT.